This T cell receptor (beta chain) originates from a study of blood T cell repertoires in COVID-19. Background on the study: Samples of COVID-19 (acute and convalescent) were obtained from the United States, Italy and Spain. PBMCs, B-cell-depleted T cells, or T cells provided the cDNA or gDNA that made up the material.

Per the authors' pipeline: Estimates of nucleated cell counts were drawn from the amplification of reference gene primers. The protocol was immunoSEQ multiplex PCR, while the TCRdb copy is restricted to in-frame clones and leaves out a portion. V and J calls and clone size are given by that table; D and trimming were obtained from the DNA. The data contain 180,000 or so clones, about 87% of them singletons. The germline V gene encodes CDR1 MDHEN and CDR2 SYDVKM. This CDR3 spans 12 amino acids. The V end was cut by 6 bases, the J end by 9 bases, with 12 bases between. The chain employs TRBV28 and TRBJ1-5; the D is unclear. The sequencing sample was made of peripheral blood. The TCR comes from a young man with active or convalescent COVID-19. CDR3 residues: CASSPLSRPQHF. For the CDR3, the DNA is TGTGCCAGCAGCCCCCTAAGTCGGCCCCAGCATTTT.